This TCR beta chain stems from a study of blood T cell repertoires in COVID-19. Turning to the study itself: In each case, the material was cDNA or gDNA derived from T cells, B-cell-depleted T cells, or PBMCs.

This clone was seen once. Repertoires were generated with immunoSEQ multiplex PCR, while TCRdb's copy carries only in-frame clones and drops some. The data contain 200,000 to 250,000 clones, approximately 84% of them singletons. Sequencing was carried out using peripheral blood. The sequence derives from a man between 45 and 60 years old with acute or convalescent COVID-19.

CDR3 residues: CASSPGQGRDNEQFF. In DNA form, the CDR3 reads TGCGCCAGCAGCCCCGGACAGGGGCGGGACAATGAGCAGTTCTTC. The chain carries TRBV5-1 and TRBJ2-1; 9 bases are shared with TRBD1. CDR1 is SGHRS, CDR2 YFSETQ, per germline. Germline trimming cut 4 bases from V and 5 bases from J; bases unmatched to any gene: 7. The CDR3 totals 15 residues.